This T cell receptor (beta chain) was identified during a study of tumor-infiltrating lymphocytes in primary liver carcinoma. This clonotype has just one count. Total RNA (roughly 540 ng) served as template for TCR beta cDNA synthesis primed by a constant-region primer. Slightly modified ARM-PCR, run as three nested multiplex PCR rounds, produced the TCR beta libraries. Both of the initial two PCR rounds ran for around 10 cycles and employed TRBV1-TRBV30 forward primers alongside a C-beta reverse primer. MiXCR was run by TCRdb on the multiplex PCR reads, yielding one entry per CDR3 protein. The sample holds approximately 330,000 distinct CDR3 sequences, almost 65% seen once. The CDR3 extends over 16 amino acids. Between the trimmed V and J ends, which lost 2 bases and 5 bases, there was a span of 18 bases. CDR1 is SGHAT and CDR2 is FQNNGV in the germline V gene. Unsorted whole blood supplied the blood RNA, and germline DNA was isolated too. Collection of roughly 4 milliliters of peripheral blood took place before surgery.

The chain carries TRBV11-2 and TRBJ2-5; a weak D match, TRBD2 (6 bases). Sequenced input: peripheral blood. This TCR derives from a man aged 35 to 55 with primary liver carcinoma and hepatitis B virus infection. Here the CDR3 DNA reads TGTGCCAGCAGCTTAAGACCAAGTAGTGGGAGGGAGACCCAGTACTTC. Translated: CASSLRPSSGRETQYF.